The 24 T cell receptor beta chains presented below share a single source sample, sequenced in a study of T-cell reconstitution after alpha-beta-depleted transplantation in children. Preparing the TCRbeta library involved the use of unique molecular identifiers. Each CDR3 protein gets one entry after TCRdb re-called the PCR reads with MiXCR. The profile covers about 20,000 distinct CDR3 sequences, with about an eighth appearing a single time and roughly 35% taken by the ten largest. The starting material was PBMCs, mostly from graft donor cells, obtained 60 days after TCRalphabeta/CD19-depleted stem cell transplant. The receptors come from a female patient between 2 and 15 years old who had a stem cell transplant for congenital amegakaryocytic thrombocytopenia, so the T cells may come from the graft donor.

In its sample, this clonotype is medium-sized. This chain joins TRBV12-3 or TRBV12-4 and TRBJ2-1, with 7 bases that match TRBD2. This CDR3 spans 15 amino acids. V trimming: 2 bases; J trimming: 6 bases; junction bases outside the gene matches: 7. The CDR3 coding sequence is TGTGCCAGCAGTTTATTGCGGGAGAGGGTCAATGAGCAGTTCTTC. Translating it yields CASSLLRERVNEQFF.

At least ten counts were recorded for this clonotype. This chain links TRBV20-1 with TRBJ2-5, with TRBD2 matching over 7 bases. V lost 0 bases and J lost 4; bases outside the gene matches: 20. This CDR3 has 19 amino acids. Germline-derived CDR1 and CDR2 are DFQATT and SNEGSKA (reference sequence). The CDR3 spells CSARDPKGGAGPGRETQYF. CDR3 in DNA: TGCAGTGCTAGAGATCCGAAGGGCGGAGCGGGACCTGGCAGAGAGACCCAGTACTTC.

Ten or more counts support this clonotype. V gene TRBV5-1 combines with J gene TRBJ2-1, with D tentatively TRBD1 (6 bases). Between the trimmed V and J ends, which lost 0 bases and 4 bases, there was a span of 17 bases. This CDR3 is 17 amino acids long. Germline CDR1 SGHRS, CDR2 YFSETQ. The CDR3 here is CASSLVAGVTGYNEQFF. In DNA, the CDR3 is TGCGCCAGCAGCTTGGTGGCAGGGGTTACTGGGTACAATGAGCAGTTCTTC.

This clonotype appeared many times. V is TRBV29-1 and J is TRBJ1-2, with no clear D. Trimming stripped 3 bases from V and 1 base from J, with 6 bases between. Germline CDR1 is SQVTM and CDR2 is ANQGSEA. The CDR3 runs to 12 residues. CDR3 in amino acids: CSVEDGNYGYTF. CDR3 bases: TGCAGCGTTGAGGACGGTAACTATGGCTACACCTTC.

This clonotype was observed at least ten times. This sequence joins TRBV7-2 and TRBJ2-7; the match to TRBD1 covers 11 bases. With V trimmed by 5 bases and J by 5 bases, 5 bases remained unmatched. Germline V gene lookup returns CDR1 SGHTA and CDR2 FQGNSA. The CDR3 loop spans 14 amino acids. CDR3 bases: TGTGCCAGCAGCCAGGACAGGGGGCGCAACGAGCAGTACTTC. Translation: CASSQDRGRNEQYF.

This clonotype was picked up many times. The chain is built from TRBV20-1 and TRBJ2-1; 12 positions match TRBD2. This CDR3 region has 14 residues. V lost 5 bases to trimming and J lost 5 bases; unmatched junction nucleotides: 4. Germline V gene data show CDR1 as DFQATT and CDR2 as SNEGSKA (reference sequence). CDR3 nucleotides: TGCAGTGCTGGCCGACTAGCGGGAGACAATGAGCAGTTCTTC. This translates into CSAGRLAGDNEQFF.

This clonotype was recorded at least ten times. The gene calls are TRBV20-1 and TRBJ2-7, with 8 bases identical to TRBD2. V lost 1 base to trimming and J lost 4 bases; unmatched junction nucleotides: 9. The V gene's germline CDR1 is DFQATT and CDR2 SNEGSKA (reference sequence). The CDR3 runs to 15 residues. The CDR3: CSARGAGASYYEQYF. CDR3 coding DNA: TGCAGTGCTAGAGGAGCGGGAGCCTCTTATTACGAGCAGTACTTC.

This clonotype was picked up many times. The rearrangement uses TRBV5-1 and TRBJ2-7; 7 bases align to TRBD1. Germline assignment: CDR1 SGHRS and CDR2 YFSETQ. Losses at the gene ends were 2 bases for V and 5 bases for J; bases not matched to a gene: 4. CDR3 length: 13 amino acids. CDR3 sequence reads: CASSLGQDNEQYF. The CDR3 DNA follows: TGCGCCAGCAGCTTAGGACAGGATAACGAGCAGTACTTC.

This clonotype has at least ten counts. This chain uses TRBV20-1 with TRBJ2-3, with 10 bases matching TRBD2. Germline V lookup: CDR1 DFQATT, CDR2 SNEGSKA (reference sequence). The CDR3 consists of 13 residues. The V segment lost 5 bases and the J segment 3 bases; nucleotides outside the gene matches: 2. The CDR3 sequence is CSALSGRTDTQYF. The CDR3 DNA reads as TGCAGTGCTCTTAGCGGGAGGACAGATACGCAGTATTTT.

This clonotype has just a few counts. The rearrangement links TRBV5-5 to TRBJ2-3, with 8 bases lining up with TRBD1. After removal of 3 bases from V and 1 base from J, the junction contained 4 bases not matched to a gene. There are 15 residues in the CDR3. CDR1 SGHKS and CDR2 YYEKEE come from the germline V gene (reference sequence). CDR3 bases: TGTGCCAGCAGCTATCAGGACAGGGGCACAGATACGCAGTATTTT. Protein product: CASSYQDRGTDTQYF. Together with reference TRBV5-5 and TRBJ2-3, the CDR3 gives the full variable domain: DAGVTQSPTHLIKTRGQQVTLRCSPISGHKSVSWYQQVLGQGPQFIFQYYEKEERGRGNFPDRFSARQFPNYSSELNVNALLLGDSALYLCASSYQDRGTDTQYFGPGTRLTVL.

This clonotype was seen ten or more times. This chain connects TRBV12-3 or TRBV12-4 to TRBJ1-5; the D is unclear. The CDR3 loop spans 12 amino acids. V shed 8 bases and J shed 2 bases, with 7 bases lying between them. The CDR3: CASRMGNQPQHF. The CDR3 DNA is TGTGCCAGCCGGATGGGCAATCAGCCCCAGCATTTT.

The rearrangement joins TRBV7-2 to TRBJ2-7; TRBD1 aligns across 8 bases. The V segment lost 5 bases and the J segment 3 bases; nucleotides outside the gene matches: 3. The CDR3 length is 13 residues. CDR1 is SGHTA, CDR2 FQGNSA, per germline. The DNA for the CDR3 is TGTGCCAGCAGCCCAGGACAGGGCTACGAGCAGTACTTC. Amino acid sequence: CASSPGQGYEQYF.

This clonotype showed up just once. The genes are TRBV19 and TRBJ2-7; 10 positions agree with TRBD2. The V and J ends lost 3 bases and 3 bases, in that order; junction bases with no gene match: 5. Looked up from germline, CDR1 is LNHDA and CDR2 is SQIVND (reference sequence). The CDR3 extends over 15 amino acids. CDR3 residues: CASSISGLAFYEQYF. The CDR3 nucleotides read TGTGCCAGTAGTATCTCGGGACTAGCGTTCTACGAGCAGTACTTC. Complete variable domain (other parts from reference TRBV19 and TRBJ2-7): DGGITQSPKYLFRKEGQNVTLSCEQNLNHDAMYWYRQDPGQGLRLIYYSQIVNDFQKGDIAEGYSVSREKKESFPLTVTSAQKNPTAFYLCASSISGLAFYEQYFGPGTRLTVT.

The V gene is TRBV6-1, the J gene TRBJ2-1, with 15 bases aligning to TRBD2. The CDR3 length is 14 residues. The V gene end was trimmed by 6 bases and the J gene end by 10 bases; junction bases not matched to a gene: 4. Germline-derived CDR1 and CDR2 are MNHNS and SASEGT. DNA of the CDR3: TGTGCCAGCAGGAAGGGACTAGCGGGGGGAGAGCAGTTCTTC. Translated, it gives CASRKGLAGGEQFF.

This clonotype was seen at least ten times. The chain is built from TRBV10-3 and TRBJ2-5, with unresolved D. CDR3 length: 13 amino acids. Deletions cut 4 bases from V and 5 bases from J, with 11 bases between. Germline V CDR1 and CDR2: ENHRY, SYGVKD. The CDR3 loop is CAISGDKLETQYF. The CDR3 nucleotides are TGTGCCATCAGTGGAGACAAGTTGGAGACCCAGTACTTC.

This clonotype came up many times. In DNA, the CDR3 is TGCAGTGCTAGAGATCTCGGGGGGTTAGGCACAGATACGCAGTATTTT. Its translation: CSARDLGGLGTDTQYF. This chain joins TRBV20-1 and TRBJ2-3, with 7 bases lining up with TRBD2. The CDR3 covers 16 residues. The V gene end was trimmed by 0 bases and the J gene end by 1 base; junction bases not matched to a gene: 7. Germline V CDR1 and CDR2: DFQATT, SNEGSKA (reference sequence).

There are many counts of this clonotype. J is TRBJ2-5 and V is TRBV5-1, with 16 bases matching TRBD2. The CDR3 loop spans 16 amino acids. Per the germline V gene, CDR1 is SGHRS and CDR2 is YFSETQ. V lost 4 bases and J lost 5; bases outside the gene matches: 5. CDR3 in amino acids: CASSPGLAGGPETQYF. CDR3 DNA: TGCGCCAGCAGCCCGGGACTAGCGGGAGGGCCGGAGACCCAGTACTTC.

In its sample, this clonotype was seen many times. This rearrangement joins TRBV4-2 to TRBJ1-4, with D unclear. CDR1 is LGHNA and CDR2 is YNFKEQ in the germline V gene. The V end lost 4 bases, the J end lost 0 bases, and 18 bases lay between the germline ends. The CDR3 is 18 residues long. CDR3 loop: CASSLPQSYITTNEKLFF. CDR3 sequence (DNA): TGTGCCAGCAGCCTACCACAATCGTACATTACAACTAATGAAAAACTGTTTTTT.

Within the sample, this clonotype is medium-sized. The rearrangement uses TRBV12-3 or TRBV12-4 and TRBJ1-5; D perhaps matches TRBD1 (6 bases). Trimming left V 6 bases short and J 5 bases short, with 14 bases between. The length of the CDR3 is 14 residues. CDR3 amino acids: CASSLSPGDQPQHF. The CDR3 nucleotides read TGTGCCAGCAGCCTATCCCCAGGGGATCAGCCCCAGCATTTT.

This clonotype was recorded many times. The chain recombines TRBV9 with TRBJ2-1; TRBD1 matches 7 bases. The CDR3 runs to 15 residues. Germline V gene sequence: CDR1 SGDLS, CDR2 YYNGEE. V trimming: 3 bases; J trimming: 2 bases; junction bases outside the gene matches: 5. The CDR3, as DNA: TGTGCCAGCAGCGCACGGGACAGTGCCTACAATGAGCAGTTCTTC. It specifies CASSARDSAYNEQFF.

This clonotype has at least ten counts. The V and J genes are TRBV29-1 and TRBJ2-3; 7 bases are shared with TRBD2. The germline V gene has CDR1 SQVTM and CDR2 ANQGSEA. The CDR3 has 15 amino acids. J lost 0 bases, V lost 4 bases, and 7 bases had no gene match. CDR3: CSVGGLVPSTDTQYF. CDR3 coding DNA: TGCAGCGTTGGTGGACTAGTCCCGAGCACAGATACGCAGTATTTT.

This clonotype counts as medium-sized. The chain recombines TRBV4-1 with TRBJ1-2, with no clear D. Looked up from germline, CDR1 is MGHRA and CDR2 is YSYEKL. The CDR3 totals 13 residues. Trimming stripped 5 bases from V and 6 bases from J, with 13 bases between. CDR3 DNA: TGCGCCAGCAGCTCCGACCACAGAGATGGCTACACCTTC. Protein product: CASSSDHRDGYTF.

J is TRBJ2-7 and V is TRBV7-9, with D perhaps matching TRBD1 or TRBD2 (7 bases each). CDR1 SEHNR and CDR2 FQNEAQ come from the germline V gene (reference sequence). Trimming shortened V by 6 bases and J by 3 bases, and 21 bases separated the two germline ends. The CDR3 extends over 16 amino acids. The CDR3 nucleotides read TGTGCCAGCAGTCAGTTAGGGGGCGCGGGGGACTACGAGCAGTACTTC. Residues: CASSQLGGAGDYEQYF.

This clonotype has ten or more counts. This chain connects TRBV10-3 to TRBJ1-1, with 10 bases aligning to TRBD1. V lost 4 bases to trimming and J lost 6 bases; unmatched junction nucleotides: 5. CDR3 length equals 14 residues. Germline V gives CDR1 ENHRY, CDR2 SYGVKD. The CDR3 sequence is CAISVGQGVPEAFF. The DNA for the CDR3 is TGTGCCATCAGTGTCGGACAGGGGGTACCTGAAGCTTTCTTT.